Listed below are T cell receptor beta chains from one sample, sequenced in a study of vaccination effects on CD4 cells after COVID-19. TCRdb keeps only in-frame clones here, not all; method: immunoSEQ multiplex PCR. The table shows roughly 70,000 clones, with around 70% occurring only once. The antigens these receptors bind are not known. This specimen consisted of CD4+ T cells from PBMCs cultured with HCoV-229E spike peptides, obtained after COVID-19 vaccination. The receptors stem from a human donor who received a COVID-19 vaccine. CDR3s include the opening cysteine and the closing phenylalanine or tryptophan. Each record gives: J gene, clone size, D gene, V gene, CDR3 protein, CDR3 DNA. A D gene is named only where the DNA matches it firmly. Size is omitted from some rows. Given values are once, few, many or a class for expanded clones.

j_gene: TRBJ2-1
abundance: -
d_gene: TRBD1
v_gene: TRBV29-1
CDR3aa: CSVGQFSYNEQFF
CDR3nt: TGCAGCGTGGGACAGTTCTCCTACAATGAGCAGTTCTTC

j_gene: TRBJ1-6
abundance: -
d_gene: -
v_gene: TRBV10-1
CDR3aa: CASSENGNNSPLHF
CDR3nt: TGCGCCAGCAGTGAAAACGGCAATAATTCACCCCTCCACTTT

j_gene: TRBJ1-1
abundance: -
d_gene: -
v_gene: TRBV7-3
CDR3aa: CASSPLNAGTEAFF
CDR3nt: TGTGCCAGCAGCCCACTTAATGCGGGGACTGAAGCTTTCTTT

j_gene: TRBJ1-5
abundance: few
d_gene: -
v_gene: TRBV2
CDR3aa: CASRPDSNNQPQHF
CDR3nt: TGTGCCAGCAGACCGGACAGTAACAATCAGCCCCAGCATTTT

j_gene: TRBJ2-3
abundance: -
d_gene: -
v_gene: TRBV27
CDR3aa: CASNTLEGIRTDTQYF
CDR3nt: TGTGCCAGCAACACTCTTGAGGGAATTAGGACAGATACGCAGTATTTT

j_gene: TRBJ2-3
abundance: -
d_gene: -
v_gene: TRBV5-1
CDR3aa: CASSLAPGIRDTQYF
CDR3nt: TGCGCCAGCAGCTTGGCGCCAGGTATACGCGATACGCAGTATTTT

j_gene: TRBJ2-5
abundance: once
d_gene: -
v_gene: TRBV2
CDR3aa: CANRQSETQYF
CDR3nt: TGTGCCAACCGACAGTCGGAGACCCAGTACTTC

j_gene: TRBJ2-1
abundance: -
d_gene: TRBD2
v_gene: TRBV18
CDR3aa: CASSPPGRGGRDNEQFF
CDR3nt: TGTGCCAGCTCACCACCCGGTCGGGGGGGCCGAGACAATGAGCAGTTCTTC

j_gene: TRBJ2-3
abundance: -
d_gene: -
v_gene: TRBV24-1
CDR3aa: CATSDLTSTDTQYF
CDR3nt: TGTGCCACCAGTGATTTGACGAGCACAGATACGCAGTATTTT

j_gene: TRBJ1-5
abundance: -
d_gene: -
v_gene: TRBV6-5
CDR3aa: CASRFDRYNQPQHF
CDR3nt: TGTGCCAGCAGGTTCGACAGATACAATCAGCCCCAGCATTTT

j_gene: TRBJ2-5
abundance: -
d_gene: -
v_gene: TRBV30
CDR3aa: CAWSVRGTETQYF
CDR3nt: TGTGCCTGGAGTGTACGGGGGACAGAGACCCAGTACTTC

j_gene: TRBJ1-2
abundance: -
d_gene: TRBD1
v_gene: TRBV24-1
CDR3aa: CATSDPRTGFNYGYTF
CDR3nt: TGTGCCACCAGTGATCCTCGGACAGGGTTCAACTATGGCTACACCTTC

j_gene: TRBJ2-3
abundance: -
d_gene: -
v_gene: TRBV7-3
CDR3aa: CASSTGQLSTDTQYF
CDR3nt: TGTGCCAGCAGCACAGGCCAGCTTAGCACAGATACGCAGTATTTT

j_gene: TRBJ2-3
abundance: -
d_gene: -
v_gene: TRBV10-2
CDR3aa: CASREATDTQYF
CDR3nt: TGCGCCAGCAGGGAAGCAACAGATACGCAGTATTTT

j_gene: TRBJ2-3
abundance: -
d_gene: TRBD2
v_gene: TRBV7-2
CDR3aa: CASSTLAGVSTDTQYF
CDR3nt: TGTGCCAGCAGCACCCTAGCGGGGGTGAGCACAGATACGCAGTATTTT

j_gene: TRBJ2-1
abundance: -
d_gene: TRBD1
v_gene: TRBV9
CDR3aa: CASSVDRGGYNEQFF
CDR3nt: TGTGCCAGCAGCGTAGACAGGGGCGGCTACAATGAGCAGTTCTTC

j_gene: TRBJ1-1
abundance: once
d_gene: -
v_gene: TRBV3-1/TRBV3-2
CDR3aa: CASSPLIPDRANTEAFF
CDR3nt: TGTGCCAGCAGCCCACTGATCCCGGACAGAGCGAACACTGAAGCTTTCTTT

j_gene: TRBJ2-1
abundance: -
d_gene: TRBD2
v_gene: TRBV29-1
CDR3aa: CSVVGRGTSVGGEQFF
CDR3nt: TGCAGCGTTGTGGGTCGGGGGACTAGCGTTGGTGGTGAGCAGTTCTTC

j_gene: TRBJ2-3
abundance: -
d_gene: -
v_gene: TRBV5-8
CDR3aa: CASSFGPSTDTQYF
CDR3nt: TGTGCCAGCAGCTTCGGACCGAGCACAGATACGCAGTATTTT

j_gene: TRBJ2-5
abundance: once
d_gene: TRBD2
v_gene: TRBV15
CDR3aa: CATSLWAAGGQETQYF
CDR3nt: TGTGCCACCAGCCTCTGGGCAGCGGGGGGGCAAGAGACCCAGTACTTC

j_gene: TRBJ2-1
abundance: -
d_gene: -
v_gene: TRBV3-1/TRBV3-2
CDR3aa: CASSQARGPSYNEQFF
CDR3nt: TGTGCCAGCAGCCAAGCGCGGGGACCCTCCTACAATGAGCAGTTCTTC

j_gene: TRBJ1-4
abundance: -
d_gene: -
v_gene: TRBV5-1
CDR3aa: CASRETATNEKLFF
CDR3nt: TGCGCCAGCAGGGAGACAGCAACTAATGAAAAACTGTTTTTT

j_gene: TRBJ2-3
abundance: -
d_gene: -
v_gene: TRBV18
CDR3aa: CASSPVRGTDTQYF
CDR3nt: TGTGCCAGCTCACCCGTTAGGGGCACAGATACGCAGTATTTT

j_gene: TRBJ1-2
abundance: -
d_gene: -
v_gene: TRBV10-3
CDR3aa: CAISETSYGYTF
CDR3nt: TGTGCCATCAGTGAGACGAGCTATGGCTACACCTTC

j_gene: TRBJ1-2
abundance: once
d_gene: -
v_gene: TRBV11-1
CDR3aa: CASSLEGVGYTF
CDR3nt: TGTGCCAGCAGCTTAGAAGGGGTTGGCTACACCTTC

j_gene: TRBJ2-5
abundance: -
d_gene: TRBD1
v_gene: TRBV6-1
CDR3aa: CASSEGTGVETQYF
CDR3nt: TGTGCCAGCAGTGAAGGGACAGGGGTTGAGACCCAGTACTTC

j_gene: TRBJ1-1
abundance: -
d_gene: -
v_gene: TRBV6-4
CDR3aa: CASSDSPFTEAFF
CDR3nt: TGTGCCAGCAGTGACTCCCCGTTCACTGAAGCTTTCTTT

j_gene: TRBJ1-5
abundance: once
d_gene: -
v_gene: TRBV7-8
CDR3aa: CASSLGGRTSNQPQHF
CDR3nt: TGTGCCAGCAGCTTAGGGGGCAGGACGAGCAATCAGCCCCAGCATTTT

j_gene: TRBJ1-1
abundance: -
d_gene: TRBD1
v_gene: TRBV10-3
CDR3aa: CAISWGADRENTEAFF
CDR3nt: TGTGCCATCAGTTGGGGGGCCGACAGGGAAAACACTGAAGCTTTCTTT

j_gene: TRBJ2-3
abundance: -
d_gene: -
v_gene: TRBV9
CDR3aa: CASSVRGGNTDTQYF
CDR3nt: TGTGCCAGCAGCGTTAGGGGGGGAAACACAGATACGCAGTATTTT

j_gene: TRBJ2-2
abundance: -
d_gene: TRBD1
v_gene: TRBV5-1
CDR3aa: CASSSAGQGLSGELFF
CDR3nt: TGCGCCAGCAGCTCGGCGGGACAGGGGCTTTCCGGGGAGCTGTTTTTT

j_gene: TRBJ1-2
abundance: -
d_gene: TRBD1
v_gene: TRBV5-8
CDR3aa: CASSLDRQGRGYGYTF
CDR3nt: TGTGCCAGCAGCTTGGATCGACAGGGCAGGGGCTATGGCTACACCTTC